The 5 T cell receptor beta chains given below trace back to one sample, sequenced in a study of T cells in localized non-small cell lung cancer. The protocol was immunoSEQ multiplex PCR, while the TCRdb copy is restricted to in-frame clones and leaves out a portion. The sample comprises under 100,000 clones, roughly 91% of which are singletons, and roughly 20% rests with the top ten. The sample here was peripheral blood, taken before any cancer treatment. These receptors originate from a woman aged 35-75 years with stage I squamous cell lung carcinoma.

As to this clone: The same CDR3 is also encoded by other DNA sequences in this sample. V usage is TRBV5-6 and J usage is TRBJ1-5; D unresolved. Trimming took 1 base from V and 2 from J, leaving 7 bases between them. The CDR3 is made up of 14 amino acids. The germline V gene encodes CDR1 SGHDT and CDR2 YYEEEE. The CDR3 protein is CASSLKGGNQPQHF. In nucleotides, the CDR3 is TGTGCCAGCAGCTTGAAGGGAGGCAATCAGCCCCAGCATTTT.

This sequence joins TRBV9 and TRBJ1-4; D not resolved. Germline V gene sequence: CDR1 SGDLS, CDR2 YYNGEE. CDR3 length: 14 residues. V gave up 1 base and J gave up 5 bases, with 9 bases separating them. CDR3 DNA: TGTGCCAGCAGCGTATTTGGTGGGAATGAAAAACTGTTTTTT. Translation: CASSVFGGNEKLFF.

This chain connects TRBV28 to TRBJ1-2, with 7 bases aligning to TRBD1. J was trimmed by 4 bases and V by 5 bases; bases with no gene match: 4. The CDR3 contains 13 residues. Germline V lookup: CDR1 MDHEN, CDR2 SYDVKM. As DNA, the CDR3 is TGTGCCAGCAGTCCGACAGGGTCCTATGGCTACACCTTC. Translation gives CASSPTGSYGYTF.

The chain carries TRBV19 and TRBJ1-2, with D unclear. Germline V gives CDR1 LNHDA, CDR2 SQIVND (reference sequence). The germline V and J ends were trimmed by 5 bases and 4 bases, with 8 bases remaining between them. The length of the CDR3 is 12 residues. DNA of the CDR3: TGTGCCAGTAGTCCGGACTCCTATGGCTACACCTTC. Protein sequence: CASSPDSYGYTF.

The chain combines TRBV5-4 with TRBJ2-1; 7 bases line up with TRBD1. The junction had 7 bases not matched to a gene; V was cut back by 0 bases and J by 7 bases. The CDR3 has 15 amino acids. Germline V gene lookup returns CDR1 SGHNT and CDR2 YYREEE (reference sequence). The CDR3: CASSLETGSKNEQFF. The DNA of the CDR3 is TGTGCCAGCAGCTTGGAGACAGGGTCTAAGAATGAGCAGTTCTTC.